The next 30 T cell receptor beta chains were all read from a single sample in a study of blood T cell repertoires in COVID-19. Using immunoSEQ multiplex PCR, the repertoire was profiled, and TCRdb retains in-frame clones only, with some absent. This sample has just over 90,000 clones; 70% to 90% occur once, and the top ten carry about 19%. The sequencing sample was made of peripheral blood. The receptors derive from a woman older than 75 with acute or convalescent COVID-19.

The sample holds a few counts of this clone. The chain couples TRBV5-4 to TRBJ1-2; D gene ambiguous. V lost 2 bases and J lost 7, with 15 bases in between. CDR3 length equals 14 residues. Looked up from germline, CDR1 is SGHNT and CDR2 is YYREEE (reference sequence). This CDR3 reads CASSFRPRTIGYTF. CDR3 DNA sequence: TGTGCCAGCAGCTTTAGGCCACGTACTATTGGCTACACCTTC.

The chain recombines TRBV2 with TRBJ1-2; D might be TRBD1 (6 bases). Germline CDR1 SNHLY, CDR2 FYNNEI. Trimming shortened V by 11 bases and J by 4 bases, and 14 bases separated the two germline ends. CDR3 length: 12 amino acids. DNA of the CDR3: TGTGCCGCATCGGACAGCTTCTATGGCTACACCTTC. Its protein is CAASDSFYGYTF.

The chain employs TRBV9 and TRBJ2-1; tentatively, D is TRBD2 (6 bases). The CDR3 contains 15 residues. V was trimmed by 4 bases and J by 6 bases, leaving 17 bases between them. Germline V gives CDR1 SGDLS, CDR2 YYNGEE. CDR3 coding DNA: TGTGCCAGCAGCCCCCGACTAGTCCTGGTCAATGAGCAGTTCTTC. Protein product: CASSPRLVLVNEQFF.

The table lists this clone with a few counts. The V and J genes are TRBV10-1 and TRBJ2-7; no reliable D call. The germline V gene encodes CDR1 WNHNN and CDR2 SYGVQD (reference sequence). Trimming took 4 bases from V and 0 from J, leaving 13 bases between them. This CDR3 region has 15 residues. The CDR3 loop is CASSGIRRSSYEQYF. Here the CDR3 DNA reads TGCGCCAGCAGTGGTATTCGACGGAGCTCCTACGAGCAGTACTTC.

The table lists this clone with a few counts. The rearrangement joins TRBV2 to TRBJ1-6, with D possibly matching TRBD1 (6 bases). The CDR3 covers 18 residues. Germline V gene data show CDR1 as SNHLY and CDR2 as FYNNEI. V shed 0 bases and J shed 7 bases, with 19 bases lying between them. CDR3 sequence reads: CASSEAVGASRGNSPLHF. CDR3 DNA sequence: TGTGCCAGCAGTGAAGCAGTAGGCGCTTCTAGGGGGAATTCACCCCTCCACTTT.

This clone was detected a few times. The gene calls are TRBV29-1 and TRBJ2-7; tentative D call: TRBD1 (5 bases). From germline, CDR1 is SQVTM and CDR2 ANQGSEA. The CDR3 has 12 amino acids. The germline V and J ends were trimmed by 5 bases and 6 bases, with 14 bases remaining between them. Here the CDR3 reads CSVRVGVGEQYF. For the CDR3, the DNA is TGCAGCGTTAGGGTAGGGGTAGGCGAGCAGTACTTC.

The CDR3 bases are TGTGCCAGTAGTATCGGGGGGACAGGGGGACAGCCCCAGCATTTT. Translated: CASSIGGTGGQPQHF. The V gene is TRBV19, the J gene TRBJ1-5; 11 nucleotides match TRBD1. CDR1 is LNHDA, CDR2 SQIVND, per germline (reference sequence). The CDR3 is made up of 15 amino acids. Trimming at V came to 3 bases and at J to 7 bases, leaving 5 bases not matched to a gene.

This chain connects TRBV9 to TRBJ1-2, with D perhaps matching TRBD1 (6 bases). Trimming took 3 bases from V and 2 from J, leaving 8 bases between them. This CDR3 region has 13 residues. Germline V gene data show CDR1 as SGDLS and CDR2 as YYNGEE. This chain's CDR3 is CASSERGNYGYTF. As DNA, the CDR3 is TGTGCCAGCAGCGAGAGGGGGAACTATGGCTACACCTTC.

This CDR3 is CASNGQGDTGELFF. The CDR3 bases are TGTGCCAGCAACGGACAGGGCGACACCGGGGAGCTGTTTTTT. The rearrangement uses TRBV2 and TRBJ2-2, with TRBD1 matching 8 bases. The V gene end was trimmed by 7 bases and the J gene end by 3 bases; junction bases not matched to a gene: 4. The CDR3 sequence is 14 residues long. From germline, CDR1 is SNHLY and CDR2 FYNNEI.

This chain uses TRBV27 with TRBJ2-7, with TRBD1 matching 8 bases. The CDR3 length is 17 residues. Per the germline V gene, CDR1 is MNHEY and CDR2 is SMNVEV (reference sequence). The junction had 11 bases not matched to a gene; V was cut back by 2 bases and J by 2 bases. CDR3 in DNA: TGTGCCAGCAGTTTAAACCCGACAGGGGCCTCCCCCTACGAGCAGTACTTC. Its translation: CASSLNPTGASPYEQYF.

This clone was found once. The chain uses TRBV7-2 and TRBJ2-1, with D unclear. V was pared by 7 bases and J by 2 bases, with 6 bases between. The CDR3 is made up of 12 amino acids. Germline-derived CDR1 and CDR2 are SGHTA and FQGNSA. As DNA, the CDR3 is TGTGCCAGCATGACTCCCTACAATGAGCAGTTCTTC. Its translation: CASMTPYNEQFF.

The chain is built from TRBV6-2 or TRBV6-3 and TRBJ1-1; D unclear. V gave up 2 bases and J gave up 3 bases, with 10 bases separating them. The CDR3 extends over 14 amino acids. Germline lookup yields CDR1 MNHEY and CDR2 SVGEGT. The CDR3 sequence: CASSYIVGDTEAFF. CDR3 DNA: TGTGCCAGCAGTTACATCGTCGGGGACACTGAAGCTTTCTTT.

The chain carries TRBV2 and TRBJ2-7, with TRBD1 as a possible D gene (6 bases). V lost 7 bases and J 1 base, leaving 14 bases between the germline ends. Germline assignment: CDR1 SNHLY and CDR2 FYNNEI. CDR3 size: 14 residues. The CDR3 is CASTRDTISYEQYF. For the CDR3, the DNA is TGTGCCAGCACCCGGGACACCATTTCCTACGAGCAGTACTTC. The full variable domain, its missing parts supplied by reference TRBV2 and TRBJ2-7, is EPEVTQTPSHQVTQMGQEVILRCVPISNHLYFYWYRQILGQKVEFLVSFYNNEISEKSEIFDDQFSVERPDGSNFTLKIRSTKLEDSAMYFCASTRDTISYEQYFGPGTRLTVT.

The chain has TRBV2 and TRBJ1-6; 8 bases fit TRBD1. Germline V lookup: CDR1 SNHLY, CDR2 FYNNEI. There are 14 residues in the CDR3. V gave up 8 bases and J gave up 4 bases; unmatched junction bases: 4. This CDR3 reads CASGQGRYNSPLHF. The CDR3 bases are TGTGCCAGCGGACAGGGAAGGTATAATTCACCCCTCCACTTT.

The chain has TRBV21-1 and TRBJ2-5; TRBD2 is taken as the D call from the table, unchecked against the DNA. TRBV21-1 is tagged as a pseudogene. CDR3 length: 17 amino acids. The CDR3 sequence: CASSKDEAAGGQETQYF. CDR3 in DNA: TGTGCCAGCAGCAAAGATGAGGCAGCGGGGGGCCAAGAGACCCAGTACTTC.

This clone was seen a handful of times. V gene TRBV11-1 combines with J gene TRBJ1-2; D may be TRBD1 (6 bases). CDR3 length: 13 residues. V lost 8 bases and J lost 3, with 13 bases in between. Per germline, CDR1 SGHAT and CDR2 FQDESV (reference sequence). The CDR3 DNA reads TGTGCCAGCGTGGGGGCATCGGACTATGGCTACACCTTC. Translated: CASVGASDYGYTF.

The chain combines TRBV28 with TRBJ1-3; the D is unclear. Germline-derived CDR1 and CDR2 are MDHEN and SYDVKM. The CDR3 spans 14 residues. The germline V and J ends were trimmed by 6 bases and 5 bases, with 14 bases remaining between them. In nucleotides, the CDR3 is TGTGCCAGCAGGGTCGGAGGTCTTAGAAACACCATATATTTT. As protein: CASRVGGLRNTIYF.

The chain couples TRBV28 to TRBJ2-1, with D perhaps matching TRBD1 (5 bases). Looked up from germline, CDR1 is MDHEN and CDR2 is SYDVKM. There are 14 residues in the CDR3. Trimming took 2 bases from V and 7 from J, leaving 12 bases between them. The CDR3 here is CASSLRPGLNEQFF. CDR3 bases: TGTGCCAGCAGTTTACGGCCAGGGTTAAATGAGCAGTTCTTC.

V is TRBV3-1 (or the pseudogene TRBV3-2) and J is TRBJ2-2; D unclear. V was trimmed by 0 bases and J by 4 bases, leaving 6 bases between them. The CDR3 runs to 14 residues. CDR1 is LGHDT and CDR2 is YNNKEL in the germline V gene (reference sequence). The DNA of the CDR3 is TGTGCCAGCAGCCAAGAATGGGCCACCGGGGAGCTGTTTTTT. This codes for CASSQEWATGELFF.

This rearrangement joins TRBV11-2 to TRBJ1-6; D perhaps matches TRBD1 (5 bases). Germline V gene lookup returns CDR1 SGHAT and CDR2 FQNNGV. V lost 5 bases, J lost 9 bases, and 11 bases lay in between. CDR3 length: 13 residues. Written as DNA, the CDR3 is TGTGCCAGCAGCCGGGAGGGACGTTCACCCCTCCACTTT. Encoded protein: CASSREGRSPLHF.

V and J are TRBV11-3 and TRBJ2-3; 9 bases match TRBD2. Trimming took 6 bases from V and 10 from J; bases not matched to a gene: 14. The CDR3 covers 15 residues. Germline assignment: CDR1 SGHNT and CDR2 YENEEA. CDR3 bases: TGTGCCAGCAGTCCCCGGGCGGGGGGGCCTGGGGCGCAGTATTTT. This encodes CASSPRAGGPGAQYF.

The J gene is TRBJ1-1, the V gene TRBV2; TRBD1 aligns across 7 bases. There are 15 residues in the CDR3. J gave up 5 bases and V 6 bases, and 12 bases lay outside the gene matches. The V gene's germline CDR1 is SNHLY and CDR2 FYNNEI. The chain's CDR3 is CASRVKDTGVTEAFF. The CDR3 nucleotides read TGTGCCAGCAGGGTAAAGGATACAGGGGTAACTGAAGCTTTCTTT. Full variable domain (remainder filled in from reference TRBV2 and TRBJ1-1): EPEVTQTPSHQVTQMGQEVILRCVPISNHLYFYWYRQILGQKVEFLVSFYNNEISEKSEIFDDQFSVERPDGSNFTLKIRSTKLEDSAMYFCASRVKDTGVTEAFFGQGTRLTVV.

The chain uses TRBV2 and TRBJ2-3; 8 bases are a match to TRBD2. Trimming removed 8 bases from V and 0 bases from J; junction bases left unmatched: 7. The CDR3 has 15 residues. CDR1 and CDR2 (germline): SNHLY, FYNNEI. CDR3 DNA sequence: TGTGCCAGCCGACCTCGGGGGGGTAGCACAGATACGCAGTATTTT. Its translation is CASRPRGGSTDTQYF.

The chain carries TRBV7-9 and TRBJ1-3; D gene unclear. The germline gives CDR1 SEHNR, CDR2 FQNEAQ (reference sequence). This CDR3 comprises 17 residues. Trimming took off 1 base at V and 2 bases at J, with 15 bases between the two ends. CDR3 residues: CASSLVPGRYTGNTIYF. In DNA, the CDR3 is TGTGCCAGCAGCTTAGTTCCAGGAAGGTACACTGGAAACACCATATATTTT.

V and J are TRBV5-4 and TRBJ2-3; 9 positions match TRBD2. The CDR3 has 16 amino acids. V gave up 2 bases and J gave up 0 bases; unmatched junction bases: 4. The V gene's germline CDR1 is SGHNT and CDR2 YYREEE (reference sequence). The CDR3 sequence: CASSLGTSISTDTQYF. The CDR3, as DNA: TGTGCCAGCAGCTTAGGGACTAGCATAAGCACAGATACGCAGTATTTT.

The CDR3 protein is CASSLGYRGQETQYF. CDR3 DNA: TGTGCCAGCAGCTTGGGCTACAGGGGGCAGGAGACCCAGTACTTC. The chain couples TRBV5-4 to TRBJ2-5; 9 bases match TRBD1. The germline gives CDR1 SGHNT, CDR2 YYREEE (reference sequence). The V segment lost 0 bases and the J segment 5 bases; nucleotides outside the gene matches: 5. The CDR3 contains 15 residues. Combining the CDR3 with reference TRBV5-4 and TRBJ2-5 gives the whole variable domain ETGVTQSPTHLIKTRGQQVTLRCSSQSGHNTVSWYQQALGQGPQFIFQYYREEENGRGNFPPRFSGLQFPNYSSELNVNALELDDSALYLCASSLGYRGQETQYFGPGTRLLVL.

The J gene is TRBJ2-1, the V gene TRBV9; D is uncertain. The length of the CDR3 is 14 residues. CDR1 is SGDLS and CDR2 is YYNGEE in the germline V gene. Between the trimmed V and J ends, which lost 0 bases and 7 bases, there was a span of 11 bases. The CDR3 DNA is TGTGCCAGCAGCGTAGAAGTCAATCGGAATGAGCAGTTCTTC. Its protein is CASSVEVNRNEQFF.

The count of this clone is one. The chain is built from TRBV6-1 and TRBJ1-3; 9 nucleotides agree with TRBD1. V dropped 4 bases and J dropped 0; count of bases not matched to a gene: 7. CDR3 length: 17 residues. CDR1 is MNHNS and CDR2 is SASEGT in the germline V gene. The CDR3 sequence is CASSGRTGAYSGNTIYF. As DNA, the CDR3 is TGTGCCAGCAGTGGGAGGACAGGGGCCTACTCTGGAAACACCATATATTTT.

The rearrangement uses TRBV5-6 and TRBJ2-2, with D unresolved. CDR1 and CDR2 from the germline V gene are SGHDT and YYEEEE. V gave up 6 bases and J gave up 0 bases, with 15 bases separating them. This CDR3 is 16 amino acids long. The CDR3 bases are TGTGCCAGCACTATACTTGGGCGAGCGAACACCGGGGAGCTGTTTTTT. It codes for CASTILGRANTGELFF.

This clone was counted between two and nine times. The chain combines TRBV7-9 with TRBJ1-5; 9 positions agree with TRBD1. CDR1 is SEHNR and CDR2 is FQNEAQ in the germline V gene (reference sequence). The CDR3 spans 16 residues. Unmatched junction bases numbered 1, after V lost 1 base and J lost 0 bases. The CDR3 sequence is CASSLDRGHSNQPQHF. The CDR3 coding sequence is TGTGCCAGCAGCTTAGACAGGGGGCATAGCAATCAGCCCCAGCATTTT.